This T cell receptor beta chain was obtained from a study of identical twins. Regarding the study as a whole: Analyses of zero insertions could be partly confounded by invariant MAIT and iNKT cells. In monozygotic twins, models underestimated the sharing of out-of-frame TCR alpha.

TCRdb independently ran MiXCR on the 5' RACE reads; one entry per CDR3 protein. The sample lists about 890,000 distinct CDR3 sequences; approximately 13% were seen once. Per germline, CDR1 MDHEN and CDR2 SYDVKM. Germline trimming cut 6 bases from V and 8 bases from J; bases unmatched to any gene: 11. The CDR3 loop spans 15 amino acids. As for this clonotype: Its antigen is as yet unknown.

These data were likewise used in another study, on yellow fever vaccine responses in identical twins.

This chain uses TRBV28 with TRBJ2-1, with 9 bases matching TRBD2. The sample was PBMCs. The receptor was isolated from a woman between 18 and 29 years old in good health. The CDR3 sequence: CASRKPGLASHEQFF. The DNA for the CDR3 is TGTGCCAGCAGGAAACCGGGACTAGCTTCCCATGAGCAGTTCTTC.